A single sample gave rise to the 7 T cell receptor beta chains below, sequenced in a study of cytomegalovirus exposure and HLA in healthy donors listed by TCRdb under 2017. The library was made by the immunoSEQ multiplex PCR assay. The clones in this table, taken by TCRdb from immuneACCESS, are in-frame only. Not every clone is retained; where verified, under half of the shortfall comes from an unresolved V gene, and the cause of the rest is unknown. For this sample the table gives roughly 330,000 clones, of which about 85% were detected only once. In total, the top ten clones hold 1% to 1.5% of the sample. The sequencing input was PBMCs. The receptor source for this set is a woman younger than 45 in good health and CMV-seropositive.

The genes are TRBV28 and TRBJ2-3, with TRBD2 identical over 11 bases. The CDR3 is 16 residues long. Trimming took 4 bases from V and 0 from J; bases not matched to a gene: 3. CDR1 is MDHEN and CDR2 is SYDVKM in the germline V gene. The CDR3 sequence: CASSSWTSGSTDTQYF. The CDR3 region has the DNA TGTGCCAGCAGTTCGTGGACTAGCGGGAGCACAGATACGCAGTATTTT. Supplemented by reference TRBV28 and TRBJ2-3, the full variable domain reads DVKVTQSSRYLVKRTGEKVFLECVQDMDHENMFWYRQDPGLGLRLIYFSYDVKMKEKGDIPEGYSVSREKKERFSLILESASTNQTSMYLCASSSWTSGSTDTQYFGPGTRLTVL.

The chain is built from TRBV27 and TRBJ2-1, with TRBD2 matching 9 bases. J lost 7 bases, V lost 6 bases, and 7 bases had no gene match. The CDR3 extends over 14 amino acids. Germline CDR1 is MNHEY and CDR2 is SMNVEV (reference sequence). In DNA, the CDR3 is TGTGCCAGCAGGGCGGGGGGGTCTTTGAATGAGCAGTTCTTC. This codes for CASRAGGSLNEQFF.

This clone was recorded only once. The chain is built from TRBV19 and TRBJ2-1; 14 bases match TRBD2. CDR1 and CDR2 from the germline V gene are LNHDA and SQIVND (reference sequence). The CDR3 length is 14 residues. Trimming at V came to 5 bases and at J to 10 bases, leaving 4 bases not matched to a gene. CDR3 DNA: TGTGCCAGTAGTCAGGGACTAGCGGGAGTCGAGCAGTTCTTC. It codes for CASSQGLAGVEQFF.

CDR3 region: CASSQGQGQGYEQYF. In nucleotides, the CDR3 is TGTGCCAGCAGCCAAGGACAGGGCCAAGGATACGAGCAGTACTTC. J is TRBJ2-7 and V is TRBV4-2; TRBD1 matches at 7 bases. CDR1 LGHNA and CDR2 YNFKEQ come from the germline V gene. The CDR3 consists of 15 residues. Trimming at V came to 1 base and at J to 4 bases, leaving 7 bases not matched to a gene.

The rearrangement links TRBV28 to TRBJ1-5, with 11 bases that match TRBD1. The CDR3 spans 14 residues. After removal of 6 bases from V and 5 bases from J, the junction contained 3 bases not matched to a gene. Germline CDR1 and CDR2: MDHEN and SYDVKM. In nucleotides, the CDR3 is TGTGCCAGCAGGGGGACAGGGGGTCATCAGCCCCAGCATTTT. It specifies CASRGTGGHQPQHF.

The chain employs TRBV5-1 and TRBJ2-3; the match to TRBD2 covers 10 bases. The CDR3 is 15 residues long. CDR1 is SGHRS, CDR2 YFSETQ, per germline. V lost 6 bases to trimming and J lost 1 base; unmatched junction nucleotides: 5. The CDR3 is CASKRGGPGTDTQYF. In nucleotides, the CDR3 is TGCGCCAGCAAGCGGGGGGGACCTGGCACAGATACGCAGTATTTT. The whole variable domain, remainder taken from reference TRBV5-1 and TRBJ2-3, is KAGVTQTPRYLIKTRGQQVTLSCSPISGHRSVSWYQQTPGQGLQFLFEYFSETQRNKGNFPGRFSGRQFSNSRSEMNVSTLELGDSALYLCASKRGGPGTDTQYFGPGTRLTVL.

This clone has more than one count but fewer than ten. The chain has TRBV2 and TRBJ1-3; no definite D call. The V and J ends lost 6 bases and 0 bases respectively, with 9 bases between them. Germline V gene lookup returns CDR1 SNHLY and CDR2 FYNNEI. The CDR3 length is 14 residues. DNA of the CDR3: TGTGCCAGCAGGTATGAGAGCTCTGGAAACACCATATATTTT. Amino acids: CASRYESSGNTIYF.